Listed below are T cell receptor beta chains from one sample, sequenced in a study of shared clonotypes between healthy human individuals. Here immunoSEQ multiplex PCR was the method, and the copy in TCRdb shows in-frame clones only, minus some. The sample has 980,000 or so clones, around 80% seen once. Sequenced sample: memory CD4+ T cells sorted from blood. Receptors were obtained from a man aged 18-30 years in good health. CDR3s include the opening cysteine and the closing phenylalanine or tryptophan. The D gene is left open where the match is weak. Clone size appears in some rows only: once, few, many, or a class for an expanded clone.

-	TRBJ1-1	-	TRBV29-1	CSGTRGTGTEAFF	TGCAGCGGGACCCGGGGGACGGGGACTGAAGCTTTCTTT
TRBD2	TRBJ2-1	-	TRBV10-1	CASSDPFARGGYNEQFF	TGCGCCAGCAGTGACCCTTTTGCGCGGGGGGGGTACAATGAGCAGTTCTTC
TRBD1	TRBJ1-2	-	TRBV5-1	CASSLGDRGFGYTF	TGCGCCAGCAGCTTGGGGGACAGGGGATTTGGCTACACCTTC
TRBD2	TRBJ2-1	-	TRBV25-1	CASIGSGGGRNEQFF	TGTGCCAGCATAGGTTCGGGCGGGGGGCGCAATGAGCAGTTCTTC
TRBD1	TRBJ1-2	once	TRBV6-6	CASSYGRSQGDGYTF	TGTGCCAGCAGTTACGGGCGGAGCCAGGGGGATGGCTACACCTTC
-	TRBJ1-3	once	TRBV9	CASSVLMRQKPSGNTIYF	TGTGCCAGCAGCGTACTAATGAGACAGAAACCCTCTGGAAACACCATATATTTT
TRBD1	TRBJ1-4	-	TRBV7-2	CASSLGADRGKTNEKLFF	TGTGCCAGCAGCTTAGGGGCGGACAGGGGAAAAACTAATGAAAAACTGTTTTTT
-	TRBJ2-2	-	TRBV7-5	CARSLRFVGGPRFDGELFF	TGTGCCAGAAGCTTAAGATTTGTGGGAGGGCCAAGATTTGACGGGGAGCTGTTTTTT
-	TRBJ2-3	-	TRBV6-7	CASSYGRPNTQYF	TGTGCCAGCAGTTACGGACGGCCAAATACGCAGTATTTT
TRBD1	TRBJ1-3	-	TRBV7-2	CASRGQGANSGNTIYF	TGTGCCAGCAGGGGACAGGGGGCCAACTCTGGAAACACCATATATTTT
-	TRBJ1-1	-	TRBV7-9	CASSSVGVHTEAFF	TGTGCCAGCAGCTCCGTAGGGGTTCACACTGAAGCTTTCTTT
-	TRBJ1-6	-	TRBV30	CAWRVSGINSPLHF	TGTGCCTGGAGAGTGTCAGGGATTAATTCACCCCTCCACTTT
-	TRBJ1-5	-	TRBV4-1	CASSQGPVDQPQHF	TGCGCCAGCAGCCAGGGGCCTGTTGATCAGCCCCAGCATTTT
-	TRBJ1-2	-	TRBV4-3	CASSQDRGNYGYTF	TGCGCCAGCAGCCAAGATAGGGGGAACTATGGCTACACCTTC
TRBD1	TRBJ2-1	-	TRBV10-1	CASSPGQGHNEQFF	TGCGCCAGCAGCCCGGGACAGGGCCACAATGAGCAGTTCTTC
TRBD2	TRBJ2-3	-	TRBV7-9	CASSLSWAGGADTQYF	TGTGCCAGCAGCTTATCCTGGGCGGGAGGGGCAGATACGCAGTATTTT
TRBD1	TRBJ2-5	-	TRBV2	CASRAGTGRRETQYF	TGTGCCAGCAGGGCCGGGACAGGGAGACGAGAGACCCAGTACTTC